These T cell receptor beta chains were read from a single sample in a study of blood T cell repertoires in COVID-19. Libraries were prepared by immunoSEQ multiplex PCR; TCRdb keeps only in-frame clonotypes and omits some of them. Among more than 150,000 clones listed, around four fifths were seen once. The sample taken for sequencing was PBMCs or T cells enriched from blood (not recorded which). The receptors come from a woman aged 60 to 75 who had recovered from COVID-19. The CDR3 runs from the conserved cysteine through the conserved F or W. D genes are given only for firm matches. The size of a clone is reported for some rows only, either as once, few or many, or as a class for expanded clones.

d_call	j_call	v_call	clone_size	cdr3_aa	cdr3_nt
NA	TRBJ1-6	TRBV5-6	NA	CASSLLMGLNSPLHF	TGTGCCAGCAGCTTGTTGATGGGCCTTAATTCACCCCTCCACTTT
NA	TRBJ1-4	TRBV2	NA	CASSPFPGTHDATNEKLFF	TGTGCCAGCAGCCCATTCCCAGGGACACACGATGCAACTAATGAAAAACTGTTTTTT
NA	TRBJ1-4	TRBV5-4	few	CASSVYQGPDLTNEKLFF	TGTGCCAGCAGCGTATACCAGGGGCCCGACCTAACTAATGAAAAACTGTTTTTT
TRBD1	TRBJ1-5	TRBV19	NA	CASRPGQGDQPQHF	TGTGCCAGTAGACCGGGACAGGGGGATCAGCCCCAGCATTTT
NA	TRBJ1-1	TRBV19	once	CASGSETGNTEAFF	TGTGCCAGTGGCAGCGAGACAGGGAACACTGAAGCTTTCTTT
TRBD2	TRBJ2-5	TRBV5-6	NA	CASSQLEREWGETQYF	TGTGCCAGCAGCCAGCTGGAGCGGGAGTGGGGAGAGACCCAGTACTTC
NA	TRBJ2-3	TRBV7-2	once	CASSLAGHTDTQYF	TGTGCCAGCAGCTTAGCGGGGCACACAGATACGCAGTATTTT
NA	TRBJ2-5	TRBV28	NA	CASSARLGLETQYF	TGTGCCAGCAGTGCCCGGTTAGGACTAGAGACCCAGTACTTC
NA	TRBJ2-7	TRBV7-9	NA	CASSRQGSSYEQYF	TGTGCCAGCAGCCGTCAGGGAAGCTCCTACGAGCAGTACTTC
NA	TRBJ2-5	TRBV5-1	few	CASSLKMYRTQETQYF	TGCGCCAGCAGCTTGAAGATGTACAGAACACAAGAGACCCAGTACTTC
TRBD1	TRBJ1-2	TRBV2	NA	CASSGDRGVSGYTF	TGTGCCAGCAGTGGAGACAGGGGGGTCAGTGGCTACACCTTC
NA	TRBJ1-2	TRBV5-6	NA	CASSPLTVANYGYTF	TGTGCCAGCAGCCCTTTGACAGTAGCTAACTATGGCTACACCTTC
TRBD2	TRBJ2-2	TRBV19	once	CASTETSGVNTGELFF	TGTGCCAGTACCGAGACTAGCGGGGTCAACACCGGGGAGCTGTTTTTT